Following are 23 T cell receptor beta chains from one sample sequenced in a study of CD8+ T cells in alopecia areata. Sequencing used cDNA as its template, made by extracting RNA and reverse transcribing it. Some clones are missing from TCRdb's copy, which holds only in-frame ones; the method was immunoSEQ multiplex PCR. The sample records about 150,000 clones, over 70% being singletons. Sequences were derived from CD8+ T cells sorted from blood, sampled at week 0. The receptor source for this set is a human donor with alopecia areata.

This sequence joins TRBV7-6 and TRBJ2-7, with a possible D match to TRBD2 (5 bases). Germline V gene lookup returns CDR1 SGHVS and CDR2 FNYEAQ. Trimming pared 2 bases from V and 5 bases from J, leaving 10 bases between. The CDR3 is made up of 13 amino acids. CDR3 DNA sequence: TGTGCCAGCAGCTTATCGAGGGTCGACGAGCAGTACTTC. Translated, it gives CASSLSRVDEQYF.

The V and J genes are TRBV7-8 and TRBJ2-3; TRBD1 agrees at 9 bases. J lost 0 bases, V lost 4 bases, and 5 bases had no gene match. CDR1 SGHVS and CDR2 FQNEAQ come from the germline V gene. This CDR3 spans 16 amino acids. CDR3 nucleotides: TGTGCCAGCAGCTCCCGGACAGGGGCCAGCACAGATACGCAGTATTTT. Translation gives CASSSRTGASTDTQYF.

V gene TRBV9 combines with J gene TRBJ2-3, with 11 bases identical to TRBD2. The CDR3 contains 18 residues. The junction had 10 bases not matched to a gene; V was cut back by 4 bases and J by 0 bases. Germline CDR1 is SGDLS and CDR2 is YYNGEE. The CDR3, as DNA: TGTGCCAGCAGCTCTCGCGCTAGCGGGGGGTCTAGCACAGATACGCAGTATTTT. The encoded protein is CASSSRASGGSSTDTQYF.

The J gene is TRBJ2-3, the V gene TRBV7-6; D possibly corresponds to TRBD1 (5 bases). The ends were cut back, 3 bases at V and 0 bases at J, with 13 bases in the middle. Germline-derived CDR1 and CDR2 are SGHVS and FNYEAQ. The CDR3 contains 16 residues. CDR3 nucleotide sequence: TGTGCCAGCAGCTTGTTCATGGGGCCTAGCACAGATACGCAGTATTTT. This translates into CASSLFMGPSTDTQYF. Based on the CDR3 plus reference TRBV7-6 and TRBJ2-3, the full variable domain is GAGVSQSPRYKVTKRGQDVALRCDPISGHVSLYWYRQALGQGPEFLTYFNYEAQQDKSGLPNDRFSAERPEGSISTLTIQRTEQRDSAMYRCASSLFMGPSTDTQYFGPGTRLTVL.

The chain is built from TRBV25-1 and TRBJ1-2; D ambiguous. Trimming left V 4 bases short and J 7 bases short, with 10 bases between. The CDR3 runs to 12 residues. The germline CDR1 and CDR2 sequences are MGHDK and SYGVNS. The CDR3 DNA reads TGTGCCAGCAGTGGGGGAGATGGTGGCTACACCTTC. Translating it yields CASSGGDGGYTF.

This chain connects TRBV29-1 to TRBJ2-2; D gene uncertain. V gave up 2 bases and J gave up 7 bases, with 8 bases separating them. Looked up from germline, CDR1 is SQVTM and CDR2 is ANQGSEA. This CDR3 comprises 12 residues. Here the CDR3 reads CSVEWVGGELFF. CDR3 bases: TGCAGCGTTGAATGGGTCGGCGGGGAGCTGTTTTTT.

The chain is built from TRBV30 and TRBJ2-1; D remains ambiguous. This CDR3 spans 12 amino acids. The germline V gene has CDR1 GTSNPN and CDR2 SVGIG (reference sequence). V lost 2 bases, J lost 7 bases, and 9 bases lay in between. This CDR3 is CAWSIRGNEQFF. The CDR3 DNA reads as TGTGCCTGGAGTATCCGAGGTAATGAGCAGTTCTTC.

In its sample, this clone was seen a few times. Other DNA sequences from this sample encode an identical CDR3 as well. The chain's CDR3 is CASSYSTGNEQYF. The CDR3 nucleotides read TGTGCCAGCAGTTACTCGACAGGGAACGAGCAGTACTTC. This rearrangement joins TRBV6-6 to TRBJ2-7; 7 bases map to TRBD1. The V segment lost 0 bases and the J segment 5 bases; nucleotides outside the gene matches: 1. The CDR3 extends over 13 amino acids. Germline assignment: CDR1 MNHNY and CDR2 SVGAGI (reference sequence).

The rearrangement uses TRBV6-4 and TRBJ2-1; D not resolved. CDR3 length equals 12 residues. V lost 2 bases and J lost 7, with 6 bases in between. The V gene's germline CDR1 is MRHNA and CDR2 SNTAGT. CDR3 bases: TGTGCCAGCAGTGACGGAGAGAATGAGCAGTTCTTC. Translated, it gives CASSDGENEQFF.

The chain uses TRBV5-1 and TRBJ1-4, with 9 bases that match TRBD1. V shed 4 bases, J shed 4 bases, and the junction held 11 bases outside the gene matches. The CDR3 spans 17 residues. Germline CDR1 SGHRS, CDR2 YFSETQ. The CDR3 loop reads CASSHPTGGDGNEKLFF. The CDR3 DNA reads as TGCGCCAGCAGCCACCCGACAGGGGGGGACGGTAATGAAAAACTGTTTTTT. Together with reference TRBV5-1 and TRBJ1-4, the CDR3 gives the full variable domain: KAGVTQTPRYLIKTRGQQVTLSCSPISGHRSVSWYQQTPGQGLQFLFEYFSETQRNKGNFPGRFSGRQFSNSRSEMNVSTLELGDSALYLCASSHPTGGDGNEKLFFGSGTQLSVL.

The rearrangement links TRBV11-2 to TRBJ1-1; D is possibly TRBD1 (6 bases). The V gene lost 2 bases and the J gene lost 5 bases, with 18 bases spanning the gap. CDR3 length equals 16 residues. The germline CDR1 and CDR2 sequences are SGHAT and FQNNGV. The CDR3 coding sequence is TGTGCCAGCAGCTTATCCCACAGGGATAAGACTACTGAAGCTTTCTTT. It translates to CASSLSHRDKTTEAFF. Combining the CDR3 with reference TRBV11-2 and TRBJ1-1 gives the whole variable domain EAGVAQSPRYKIIEKRQSVAFWCNPISGHATLYWYQQILGQGPKLLIQFQNNGVVDDSQLPKDRFSAERLKGVDSTLKIQPAKLEDSAVYLCASSLSHRDKTTEAFFGQGTRLTVV.

The chain recombines TRBV7-9 with TRBJ1-2, with a possible D match to TRBD1 (6 bases). The CDR3 has 13 residues. Trimming removed 9 bases at V and 0 bases at J, with 11 bases between. Germline CDR1 reads SEHNR; CDR2 reads FQNEAQ (reference sequence). The CDR3 nucleotides are TGTGCCAGTGAACAGGGAGCTAACTATGGCTACACCTTC. Protein sequence: CASEQGANYGYTF.

The chain recombines TRBV18 with TRBJ1-1, with D possibly matching TRBD1 (5 bases). The CDR3 sequence is 15 residues long. Germline values: CDR1 KGHSH, CDR2 LQKENI. Trimming took 0 bases from V and 1 from J, leaving 9 bases between them. CDR3 nucleotide sequence: TGTGCCAGCTCACCACCGAAGGGGTGGAACACTGAAGCTTTCTTT. Amino acid sequence: CASSPPKGWNTEAFF.

The chain couples TRBV7-9 to TRBJ2-2; unclear D gene. This CDR3 has 16 amino acids. Germline V gene sequence: CDR1 SEHNR, CDR2 FQNEAQ (reference sequence). V lost 3 bases to trimming and J lost 2 bases, with 13 bases between them. The DNA of the CDR3 is TGTGCCAGCAGCTTGAAAGCGAGTCTCAACACCGGGGAGCTGTTTTTT. Its translation: CASSLKASLNTGELFF.

This chain joins TRBV7-9 and TRBJ2-1; TRBD1 is a possible D gene (6 bases). Germline loops: CDR1 SEHNR, CDR2 FQNEAQ (reference sequence). This CDR3 is 14 amino acids long. V dropped 5 bases and J dropped 7 bases, with 15 bases sitting between them. The CDR3 protein is CASSGDIGLNEQFF. In DNA form, the CDR3 reads TGTGCCAGCAGCGGGGACATTGGGCTGAATGAGCAGTTCTTC. The whole variable domain, filled in from reference TRBV7-9 and TRBJ2-1, reads DTGVSQNPRHKITKRGQNVTFRCDPISEHNRLYWYRQTLGQGPEFLTYFQNEAQLEKSRLLSDRFSAERPKGSFSTLEIQRTEQGDSAMYLCASSGDIGLNEQFFGPGTRLTVL.

The chain uses TRBV19 and TRBJ2-1, with 9 bases aligning to TRBD2. V was clipped by 4 bases and J by 5 bases; unmatched bases: 9. CDR3 length: 16 residues. Germline-derived CDR1 and CDR2 are LNHDA and SQIVND (reference sequence). CDR3 sequence: CASSTITSGPNNEQFF. CDR3 nucleotide sequence: TGTGCCAGTAGTACTATTACTAGCGGGCCCAACAATGAGCAGTTCTTC.

The chain employs TRBV30 and TRBJ2-7, with 9 positions matching TRBD2. Germline CDR1 is GTSNPN and CDR2 is SVGIG (reference sequence). This CDR3 is 18 amino acids long. After removal of 1 base from V and 4 bases from J, the junction contained 17 bases not matched to a gene. CDR3 sequence reads: CAWSGLAEKTSYPYEQYF. The DNA for the CDR3 is TGTGCCTGGAGTGGACTAGCGGAGAAGACTTCTTATCCGTACGAGCAGTACTTC.

V gene TRBV5-1 combines with J gene TRBJ2-7, with TRBD2 as a possible D gene (5 bases). The CDR3 has 14 residues. Per germline, CDR1 SGHRS and CDR2 YFSETQ. V lost 2 bases to trimming and J lost 3 bases, with 12 bases between them. The CDR3 spells CASSFGVWDYEQYF. DNA of the CDR3: TGCGCCAGCAGCTTCGGGGTTTGGGACTACGAGCAGTACTTC.

The chain employs TRBV29-1 and TRBJ2-3, with 9 bases matching TRBD1. The CDR3 totals 14 residues. Germline V gene sequence: CDR1 SQVTM, CDR2 ANQGSEA. After removal of 5 bases from V and 4 bases from J, the junction contained 7 bases not matched to a gene. DNA of the CDR3: TGCAGCGTTATCTGGGACAGGGCTTCAGATACGCAGTATTTT. Protein sequence: CSVIWDRASDTQYF.

The chain couples TRBV27 to TRBJ2-2; TRBD1 matches 8 bases. The V segment lost 0 bases and the J segment 4 bases; nucleotides outside the gene matches: 4. Germline V gene lookup returns CDR1 MNHEY and CDR2 SMNVEV (reference sequence). This CDR3 region has 16 residues. The CDR3, as DNA: TGTGCCAGCAGTTTATCGTCCAGGGGGCGCACCGGGGAGCTGTTTTTT. Its translation: CASSLSSRGRTGELFF.

The chain is built from TRBV29-1 and TRBJ2-1; TRBD2 is a possible D gene (6 bases). V lost 3 bases and J lost 4, with 10 bases in between. This CDR3 spans 13 amino acids. Looked up from germline, CDR1 is SQVTM and CDR2 is ANQGSEA. Here the CDR3 reads CSVERGVYNEQFF. CDR3 coding DNA: TGCAGCGTTGAGCGGGGAGTTTACAATGAGCAGTTCTTC.

This clone was counted once. This chain uses TRBV9 with TRBJ2-7; 9 bases agree with TRBD1. V shed 4 bases, J shed 1 base, and the junction held 6 bases outside the gene matches. This CDR3 comprises 15 residues. Germline V gene data show CDR1 as SGDLS and CDR2 as YYNGEE. The chain's CDR3 is CASSQGDRASYEQYF. Here the CDR3 DNA reads TGTGCCAGCAGCCAAGGGGACAGGGCATCCTACGAGCAGTACTTC.

The chain uses TRBV25-1 and TRBJ2-3; 7 bases fit TRBD2. From germline, CDR1 is MGHDK and CDR2 SYGVNS. V lost 5 bases, J lost 2 bases, and 7 bases stayed unmatched. This CDR3 is 15 amino acids long. The CDR3 nucleotides read TGTGCCAGCAGTAGCCTAGCGGATGTCACAGATACGCAGTATTTT. Its protein product is CASSSLADVTDTQYF.